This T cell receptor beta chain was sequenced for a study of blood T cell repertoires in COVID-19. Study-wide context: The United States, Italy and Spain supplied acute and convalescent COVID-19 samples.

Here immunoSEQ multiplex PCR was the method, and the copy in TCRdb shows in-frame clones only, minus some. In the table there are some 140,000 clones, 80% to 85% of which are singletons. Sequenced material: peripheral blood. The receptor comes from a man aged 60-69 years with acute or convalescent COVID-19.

Written as DNA, the CDR3 is TGTGCCAGCAGCCCAATGACAGGGGGCCGGACCGGGGAGCTGTTTTTT. It translates to CASSPMTGGRTGELFF. This sequence joins TRBV7-9 and TRBJ2-2, with 10 bases that match TRBD1. Germline CDR1 SEHNR, CDR2 FQNEAQ (reference sequence). After removal of 5 bases from V and 5 bases from J, the junction contained 8 bases not matched to a gene. The CDR3 runs to 16 residues. Full variable domain (remainder filled in from reference TRBV7-9 and TRBJ2-2): DTGVSQNPRHKITKRGQNVTFRCDPISEHNRLYWYRQTLGQGPEFLTYFQNEAQLEKSRLLSDRFSAERPKGSFSTLEIQRTEQGDSAMYLCASSPMTGGRTGELFFGEGSRLTVL.